The sequence of this T cell receptor (beta chain) was determined in a study of T cell responses to AZD1222 COVID-19 vaccine. General study findings and limits: Spike-specific TCR breadth and depth rose after two AZD1222 doses.

V was pared by 3 bases and J by 4 bases, with 13 bases between. This CDR3 spans 14 amino acids. Germline lookup yields CDR1 MDHEN and CDR2 SYDVKM. For this clone: Its specificity is not known.

Some clones are missing from TCRdb's copy, which holds only in-frame ones; the method was immunoSEQ multiplex PCR. The sample consists of some 200,000 clones, around 94% of them appearing once. The material sequenced was peripheral blood, taken 28 days after the second dose of the MenACWY control vaccine. V and J are TRBV28 and TRBJ2-7; the D is unclear. The TCR sequence derives from an adult who received the MenACWY meningococcal vaccine as a control. CDR3 DNA sequence: TGTGCCAGCAGTTTCCCCCCTCCCGCATACGAGCAGTACTTC. It specifies CASSFPPPAYEQYF.